The 25 T cell receptor beta chains reported below all come from one sample, sequenced in a study of blood T cells in healthy people across ages. The authors ran a second PCR of 7 to 11 cycles using a sample-barcoded 5' primer and a J-beta primer mix. Via MiXCR, TCRdb re-called the 5' RACE reads, giving one row per CDR3 protein. The data hold fewer than 2 million distinct CDR3 sequences, with roughly two fifths observed a single time. Sequenced material: blood. The receptors stem from a human donor in good health.

The chain has TRBV5-1 and TRBJ2-5; D unresolved. The J call is uncertain, as TRBJ2-1 better fits the DNA end. CDR3 size: 15 residues. Germline CDR1 and CDR2: SGHRS and YFSETQ. The CDR3 DNA sequence: TGCGCCAGCAGCTTGGTTCCAGGCCACCAAGAGACCCAGTTCTTC. Protein sequence: CASSLVPGHQETQFF.

This clonotype came up once. The chain carries TRBV15 and TRBJ2-7; 7 nucleotides agree with TRBD1. TRBJ2-5 explains the end of the DNA better; the J call may be wrong. CDR1 is LNHNV, CDR2 YYDKDF, per germline (reference sequence). This CDR3 is built from 14 residues. DNA for the CDR3: TGTGCCACCAGCAGAGATCCAGGGGGAGAGACCCAGTACTTC. Amino acids: CATSRDPGGETQYF.

The chain joins TRBV9 to TRBJ1-2; D unresolved. The CDR3 runs 14 residues. Germline V lookup: CDR1 SGDLS, CDR2 YYNGEE. Trimming removed 1 base from V and 4 bases from J, with 11 bases in between. This CDR3 reads CASSVTTTAYGYTF. For the CDR3, the DNA is TGTGCCAGCAGCGTAACGACCACGGCCTATGGCTACACCTTC.

CDR3 residues: CSVVRTSGVEGELFF. The CDR3 coding sequence is TGCAGCGTTGTTAGGACTAGCGGGGTCGAGGGGGAGCTGTTTTTT. This rearrangement joins TRBV29-1 to TRBJ2-2, with 12 nucleotides matching TRBD2. The V segment lost 4 bases and the J segment 8 bases; nucleotides outside the gene matches: 8. The CDR3 has 15 amino acids. Germline V gene sequence: CDR1 SQVTM, CDR2 ANQGSEA.

The chain couples TRBV10-3 to TRBJ2-3, with 8 bases that match TRBD1. Losses at the gene ends were 9 bases for V and 4 bases for J; bases not matched to a gene: 12. CDR1 is ENHRY, CDR2 SYGVKD, per germline. CDR3 length: 15 residues. This CDR3 reads CAIRTGNNPADTQYF. CDR3 DNA sequence: TGTGCCATTAGGACAGGGAATAACCCGGCAGATACGCAGTATTTT.

This clonotype showed up just a few times. The chain carries TRBV20-1 and TRBJ1-2; D is possibly TRBD1 (5 bases). The CDR3 is 11 residues long. The V and J ends lost 6 bases and 7 bases respectively, with 12 bases between them. Germline V gives CDR1 DFQATT, CDR2 SNEGSKA (reference sequence). The CDR3 loop is CSAARDGGYTF. CDR3 sequence (DNA): TGCAGTGCCGCCAGGGATGGTGGCTACACCTTC.

The chain has TRBV20-1 and TRBJ1-2; D unclear. The CDR3 has 11 residues. Germline CDR1 reads DFQATT; CDR2 reads SNEGSKA (reference sequence). V lost 2 bases and J lost 6, with 7 bases in between. The CDR3, as DNA: TGCAGTGCTAGAAGGCAGGATGGCTACACCTTC. Protein product: CSARRQDGYTF.

V and J are TRBV12-3 or TRBV12-4 and TRBJ2-6; D gene uncertain. V was cut by 3 bases and J by 4 bases, with 13 bases left in between. The length of the CDR3 is 16 residues. CDR3 nucleotide sequence: TGTGCCAGCAGTTTTTCCAGACAAGCCGGGGCCAACGTCCTGACTTTC. This encodes CASSFSRQAGANVLTF.

This chain connects TRBV5-1 to TRBJ2-7; 11 bases are a match to TRBD1. The V gene end was trimmed by 4 bases and the J gene end by 5 bases; junction bases not matched to a gene: 5. The CDR3 loop spans 14 amino acids. Germline V gene lookup returns CDR1 SGHRS and CDR2 YFSETQ. CDR3 in DNA: TGCGCCAGCAGCGGCGGGACAGGGGGAGACGAGCAGTACTTC. Amino acid sequence: CASSGGTGGDEQYF.

The rearrangement uses TRBV3-1 and TRBJ2-7; D unresolved. There are 12 residues in the CDR3. The germline gives CDR1 LGHDT, CDR2 YNNKEL (reference sequence). V gave up 2 bases and J gave up 2 bases, with 4 bases separating them. The CDR3 DNA reads TGTGCCAGCAGCCAACAAACCTACGAGCAGTACTTC. This codes for CASSQQTYEQYF.

This clonotype has just a few counts. The rearrangement links TRBV20-1 to TRBJ2-1, with 12 bases identical to TRBD2. This CDR3 comprises 14 residues. The germline V gene has CDR1 DFQATT and CDR2 SNEGSKA (reference sequence). The CDR3 sequence: CRVLAGGPYNEQFF. CDR3 coding DNA: TGCAGGGTTCTAGCGGGGGGGCCATACAATGAGCAGTTCTTC.

This chain uses TRBV11-2 with TRBJ2-2; D may be TRBD2 (6 bases). The CDR3 contains 15 residues. CDR1 and CDR2 from the germline V gene are SGHAT and FQNNGV. V was trimmed by 7 bases and J by 6 bases, leaving 18 bases between them. This CDR3 is CASNSLRGLAGELFF. DNA for the CDR3: TGTGCCAGCAACTCCTTAAGGGGACTGGCCGGGGAGCTGTTTTTT.

With regard to this clonotype: Its ends do not fully match the called genes, so a read error is possible. V usage is TRBV7-8 and J usage is TRBJ1-2; D remains unclear. There are 14 residues in the CDR3. Germline loops: CDR1 SGHVS, CDR2 FQNEAQ. This CDR3 is CASSPRVVNDGCTF. The CDR3 region has the DNA TGTGCCAGCAGTCCCCGGGTTGTAAATGATGGCTGCACCTTC.

The CDR3 spells CASSQDAGIGNTEAFF. The CDR3 nucleotides are TGCGCCAGCAGCCAAGACGCCGGGATTGGGAACACTGAAGCTTTCTTT. The rearrangement uses TRBV4-1 and TRBJ1-1; D ambiguous. The germline V gene encodes CDR1 MGHRA and CDR2 YSYEKL. V gave up 0 bases and J gave up 1 base, with 12 bases separating them. This CDR3 is built from 16 residues.

To note about this clonotype: At one end the junction does not follow the germline gene, possibly because of a read error. The chain joins TRBV25-1 to TRBJ1-5, with D tentatively TRBD1 (5 bases). Germline-derived CDR1 and CDR2 are MGHDK and SYGVNS. There are 20 residues in the CDR3. CDR3 nucleotide sequence: TGTGCCGGCAGTGACCCACACCTAGTAGGTGGCAGGGAAATCAATCAGCCCCAGCATTTT. Protein sequence: CAGSDPHLVGGREINQPQHF.

Turning to this clonotype: A much larger clone is a single base away; this may be a read error. The chain is built from TRBV12-3 or TRBV12-4 and TRBJ2-3; 7 positions match TRBD1. The CDR3 is 13 amino acids. The ends lost 4 bases at V and 7 bases at J; junction bases unmatched: 5. The CDR3: CASSSGQDHTQYF. In DNA form, the CDR3 reads TGTGCCAGCAGTTCCGGACAGGACCATACGCAGTATTTT.

The table lists this clonotype with a few counts. A junction boundary mismatches the germline segment, possibly from a read error. The chain is built from TRBV27 and TRBJ2-5; no firm D call. The DNA matches TRBJ2-7 better at its end, which makes the J call doubtful. Germline V gene sequence: CDR1 MNHEY, CDR2 SMNVEV (reference sequence). This CDR3 is built from 13 residues. DNA for the CDR3: TGTGCCGGCAGTTTAGTCCAGAACTACGAGCAGTACTTC. This gives the protein CAGSLVQNYEQYF.

The rearrangement links TRBV6-5 to TRBJ2-1, with D uncertain. This CDR3 contains 11 residues. V gave up 8 bases and J gave up 10 bases, with 12 bases separating them. Germline V gives CDR1 MNHEY, CDR2 SVGAGI. The CDR3 protein is CASRRGMEQFF. CDR3 DNA: TGTGCCAGCCGCAGAGGCATGGAGCAGTTCTTC.

The chain combines TRBV4-1 with TRBJ1-5; TRBD1 matches 8 bases. V was clipped by 5 bases and J by 1 base; unmatched bases: 4. CDR1 and CDR2 (germline): MGHRA, YSYEKL. The length of the CDR3 is 15 residues. The CDR3 coding sequence is TGCGCCAGCAGCGCATACAGGGGGAGCAATCAGCCCCAGCATTTT. Residues: CASSAYRGSNQPQHF.

The chain carries TRBV12-3 or TRBV12-4 and TRBJ1-2, with TRBD1 matching 8 bases. The CDR3 sequence is 13 residues long. V gave up 6 bases and J gave up 7 bases; unmatched junction bases: 7. The CDR3 nucleotides are TGTGCCAGCAGCCACGGACAGGGTAGTGGCTACACCTTC. This translates into CASSHGQGSGYTF.

V and J are TRBV6-5 and TRBJ2-1, with a tentative D call TRBD2 (5 bases). V was trimmed by 0 bases and J by 3 bases, leaving 12 bases between them. Germline loops: CDR1 MNHEY, CDR2 SVGAGI. The CDR3 is 16 amino acids. The CDR3 here is CASSYSTGEIYNEQFF. The DNA for the CDR3 is TGTGCCAGCAGTTACTCGACTGGGGAGATCTACAATGAGCAGTTCTTC.

The chain employs TRBV20-1 and TRBJ2-1, with no clear D. The CDR3 consists of 14 residues. Germline V lookup: CDR1 DFQATT, CDR2 SNEGSKA (reference sequence). V was clipped by 6 bases and J by 0 bases, with 12 bases between them. The CDR3 nucleotides are TGCAGTGCATTGGACGGCTACTCCTACAATGAGCAGTTCTTC. This codes for CSALDGYSYNEQFF.

This clonotype was counted many times. The genes are TRBV7-9 and TRBJ2-7; possibly TRBD2 for D (5 bases). The CDR3 consists of 14 residues. Looked up from germline, CDR1 is SEHNR and CDR2 is FQNEAQ (reference sequence). Trimming cost V 1 base and J 7 bases, with 14 bases left between them. The CDR3 DNA follows: TGTGCCAGCAGCTTAGGAGGACTGTCAGGTGAGCAGTACTTC. It specifies CASSLGGLSGEQYF.

This rearrangement joins TRBV20-1 to TRBJ2-5, with D possibly TRBD2 on 6 matching bases. This CDR3 comprises 13 residues. The ends were cut back, 3 bases at V and 5 bases at J, with 13 bases in the middle. Germline loops: CDR1 DFQATT, CDR2 SNEGSKA (reference sequence). The CDR3: CSARYLGGETQYF. The DNA of the CDR3 is TGCAGTGCTAGGTACCTAGGAGGGGAGACCCAGTACTTC.

A few counts support this clonotype. J is TRBJ1-4 and V is TRBV7-9; D is unresolved. This CDR3 is 12 amino acids long. V was cut by 5 bases and J by 6 bases, with 7 bases left in between. Germline-derived CDR1 and CDR2 are SEHNR and FQNEAQ (reference sequence). In DNA, the CDR3 is TGTGCCAGCAGCCTTGCGGATGAAAAACTGTTTTTT. Its translation: CASSLADEKLFF.